Listed below are T cell receptor beta chains from one sample, sequenced in a study of CD8+ T cells in alopecia areata. Clones were sequenced by immunoSEQ multiplex PCR, and TCRdb holds only the in-frame ones, with some missing. This table holds some 180,000 clones, around three fifths found once. Material for sequencing was CD8+ T cells sorted from blood. Source of these receptors: a human donor in good health. The CDR3 runs from the conserved cysteine through the conserved F or W. Fields, in order: V gene, D gene, CDR3 protein. D genes are given only for firm matches.

V: TRBV30; D: .; CDR3: CAWSPGPQPQHF
V: TRBV29-1; D: .; CDR3: CSVADPAERNTEAFF
V: TRBV29-1; D: TRBD1; CDR3: CSVTGATNTGELFF
V: TRBV6-5; D: .; CDR3: CASSYNRGGRRDEQFF
V: TRBV2; D: .; CDR3: CASMDTNGGHSYEQYF
V: TRBV11-2; D: .; CDR3: CASSYRPGLQETQYF
V: TRBV5-1; D: TRBD2; CDR3: CASSPGTTTQETQYF
V: TRBV5-4; D: TRBD2; CDR3: CASSGRTSWGGTQYF
V: TRBV9; D: TRBD1; CDR3: CASSAQDRGYNSPLHF
V: TRBV10-2; D: TRBD1; CDR3: CASEGQGDPDTQYF
V: TRBV7-8; D: .; CDR3: CASSRGAGTTDTQYF
V: TRBV29-1; D: .; CDR3: CSVVQAGEQFF
V: TRBV29-1; D: .; CDR3: CSVSGGRRGTYEQYF
V: TRBV29-1; D: .; CDR3: CSVVGPNTEAFF
V: TRBV5-1; D: TRBD2; CDR3: CASSLSRGDYEQYF
V: TRBV27; D: .; CDR3: CASSLGAILNEQYF
V: TRBV29-1; D: .; CDR3: CSVEVDRANTGELFF
V: TRBV9; D: .; CDR3: CASSVGVREKLFF
V: TRBV7-3; D: .; CDR3: CASSLMPGGNTEAFF
V: TRBV7-9; D: TRBD2; CDR3: CASSLVAGGTYEQYF
V: TRBV5-1; D: TRBD2; CDR3: CASSLEAGGHTDEQYF